The 20 T cell receptor beta chains below all came from one sample that was sequenced in a study of regulatory T cells in long-lasting Graves disease. Construction of the TCR beta libraries employed iRepertoire HTBI primers in conjunction with Arm-PCR of CDR3 regions. TCRdb called the multiplex PCR reads again in MiXCR, with one record for every CDR3 protein. The profile covers some 490,000 distinct CDR3 sequences, with more than 10% appearing a single time and roughly 8.9% taken by the ten largest. Time point described: newly diagnosed GD, antithyroid drugs for less than 3 months. RNA from PBMCs was the source of the TCR library. These data also featured in a second study, about T cells in Graves' hyperthyroidism and ophthalmopathy.

Sample: peripheral blood mononuclear cells (PBMCs), taken at new diagnosis, from a patient treated with antithyroid drugs. The receptor set was obtained from a woman in her 30s with Graves disease.

This clonotype has at least ten counts. V gene TRBV7-8 combines with J gene TRBJ1-5; D unclear. Trimming pared 1 base from V and 2 bases from J, leaving 9 bases between. Germline V gene sequence: CDR1 SGHVS, CDR2 FQNEAQ. CDR3 length: 15 amino acids. CDR3 loop: CASSLGEWRNQPQHF. The DNA of the CDR3 is TGTGCCAGCAGCTTAGGGGAATGGCGCAATCAGCCCCAGCATTTT.

Many counts were recorded for this clonotype. V gene TRBV28 combines with J gene TRBJ2-6; D uncertain. Per the germline V gene, CDR1 is MDHEN and CDR2 is SYDVKM. The CDR3 totals 15 residues. Trimming took off 2 bases at V and 0 bases at J, with 5 bases between the two ends. The chain's CDR3 is CASSLLVSGANVLTF. CDR3 nucleotides: TGTGCCAGCAGTTTACTGGTCTCTGGGGCCAACGTCCTGACTTTC.

The chain combines TRBV27 with TRBJ2-2; maybe TRBD2 (6 bases). The germline gives CDR1 MNHEY, CDR2 SMNVEV (reference sequence). This CDR3 contains 13 residues. V was shortened by 3 bases and J by 6 bases, with 8 bases between the two germline ends. In nucleotides, the CDR3 is TGTGCCAGCAGTTTCTGGGGGGCCGGGGAGCTGTTTTTT. Encoded protein: CASSFWGAGELFF.

Concerning this clonotype itself: A far larger clone is a single base away, which makes a read error likely. The gene calls are TRBV27 and TRBJ2-1, with TRBD1 identical over 7 bases. Germline-derived CDR1 and CDR2 are MNHEY and SMNVEV (reference sequence). The V gene end was trimmed by 5 bases and the J gene end by 4 bases; junction bases not matched to a gene: 5. The CDR3 is 14 amino acids. The CDR3 spells CASSDMDRYNEQFF. The CDR3 DNA follows: TGTGCCAGCAGTGATATGGACAGGTACAATGAGCAGTTCTTC.

This clonotype has at least ten counts. This chain links TRBV11-2 with TRBJ2-1; D not certain. The germline V gene has CDR1 SGHAT and CDR2 FQNNGV. The CDR3 has 15 amino acids. Trimming took 0 bases from V and 6 from J, leaving 12 bases between them. The CDR3 nucleotides read TGTGCCAGCAGCTTAGATCGCCACTCCGCCAATGAGCAGTTCTTC. Translated: CASSLDRHSANEQFF.

This clonotype was observed at least ten times. The chain combines TRBV7-8 with TRBJ1-2, with 7 bases fitting TRBD1. CDR1 is SGHVS and CDR2 is FQNEAQ in the germline V gene. The length of the CDR3 is 16 residues. With V trimmed by 5 bases and J by 8 bases, 17 bases remained unmatched. As DNA, the CDR3 is TGTGCCAGCAGCATGCCGACCCGGGACAGACGGACGGGCTACACCTTC. This sequence encodes CASSMPTRDRRTGYTF.

In this sample, this clonotype turned up many times. This chain joins TRBV3-1 and TRBJ2-1, with D maybe TRBD2 (6 bases). The V gene's germline CDR1 is LGHDT and CDR2 YNNKEL (reference sequence). This CDR3 has 15 residues. The ends were cut back, 4 bases at V and 7 bases at J, with 17 bases in the middle. CDR3 bases: TGTGCCAGCAGCCGCCTGGGGGGATTAGTGAATGAGCAGTTCTTC. Its protein is CASSRLGGLVNEQFF.

This clonotype was found many times. This sequence joins TRBV15 and TRBJ1-5; TRBD1 agrees at 9 bases. Per germline, CDR1 LNHNV and CDR2 YYDKDF (reference sequence). This CDR3 region has 18 residues. V lost 2 bases to trimming and J lost 0 bases; unmatched junction nucleotides: 8. DNA of the CDR3: TGTGCCACCAGCAGACCGGGACAGGGTTTCGATAGCAATCAGCCCCAGCATTTT. Translation gives CATSRPGQGFDSNQPQHF.

This clonotype was counted a few times. The genes are TRBV6-1 and TRBJ1-1; 10 bases align to TRBD1. Germline CDR1 is MNHNS and CDR2 is SASEGT. J lost 6 bases, V lost 6 bases, and 10 bases had no gene match. This CDR3 has 15 residues. The CDR3 DNA reads as TGTGCCAGCAGCCAGCCGGGACAGGGGATACCTGAAGCTTTCTTT. It encodes CASSQPGQGIPEAFF.

This clonotype was seen a handful of times. The V call is TRBV7-9, the J call TRBJ2-7, with TRBD1 matching over 7 bases. With V trimmed by 1 base and J by 0 bases, 9 bases remained unmatched. This CDR3 has 17 residues. The germline CDR1 and CDR2 sequences are SEHNR and FQNEAQ (reference sequence). CDR3 nucleotide sequence: TGTGCCAGCAGCTTAGGAGGGACAGAAGATTACTCCTACGAGCAGTACTTC. This sequence encodes CASSLGGTEDYSYEQYF.

The chain joins TRBV6-1 to TRBJ2-3, with 8 bases matching TRBD2. The germline gives CDR1 MNHNS, CDR2 SASEGT. V lost 7 bases and J lost 3; bases outside the gene matches: 12. This CDR3 has 16 residues. The CDR3 spells CASTQLAVLRTDTQYF. The CDR3 nucleotides are TGTGCCAGCACCCAACTAGCGGTCCTACGGACAGATACGCAGTATTTT.

This clonotype was counted at least ten times. The J gene is TRBJ2-5, the V gene TRBV19; D is tentatively TRBD1 or TRBD2 (7 bases each). The V gene lost 6 bases and the J gene lost 5 bases, with 13 bases spanning the gap. CDR1 and CDR2 (germline): LNHDA, SQIVND (reference sequence). The CDR3 is 13 amino acids. CDR3 sequence: CASRPGGVETQYF. The DNA for the CDR3 is TGTGCCAGTAGGCCAGGGGGGGTGGAGACCCAGTACTTC.

The chain has TRBV30 and TRBJ1-4; no reliable D call. Trimming removed 0 bases from V and 5 bases from J, with 22 bases in between. The CDR3 is 18 residues long. CDR1 is GTSNPN and CDR2 is SVGIG in the germline V gene (reference sequence). The CDR3 here is CAWSVGRMSQTANEKLFF. The CDR3 DNA sequence: TGTGCCTGGAGTGTAGGCAGGATGTCTCAAACCGCGAATGAAAAACTGTTTTTT. The full variable domain, in which reference TRBV30 and TRBJ1-4 provide the parts outside the CDR3, is SQTIHQWPATLVQPVGSPLSLECTVEGTSNPNLYWYRQAAGRGLQLLFYSVGIGQISSEVPQNLSASRPQDRQFILSSKKLLLSDSGFYLCAWSVGRMSQTANEKLFFGSGTQLSVL.

In regard to this clonotype: This may stem from a read error, because a much larger clone lies one nucleotide away. V gene TRBV6-2 or TRBV6-3 combines with J gene TRBJ2-7, with 10 bases fitting TRBD1. CDR1 and CDR2 (germline): MNHEY, SVGEGT. After removal of 7 bases from V and 3 bases from J, the junction contained 9 bases not matched to a gene. The CDR3 sequence is 15 residues long. CDR3 bases: TGTGCCAGCAAAGACCGGGACAGGGGCGGCTACGAGCAGTACTTC. This encodes CASKDRDRGGYEQYF.

In regard to this clonotype: A far larger clone is a single base away, which makes a read error likely. It is likely a read error, because the conserved phenylalanine at the end of the CDR3 is missing. The chain is built from TRBV11-3 and TRBJ2-4; D is perhaps TRBD2 (6 bases). The J call could be wrong; TRBJ2-7 is a better fit for the DNA end. CDR1 SGHNT and CDR2 YENEEA come from the germline V gene. The CDR3 spans 14 residues. CDR3 nucleotides: TGTGCCAGCAGCCCCTGGGCGGGATCTTACGAGCAGTACTGC. This sequence encodes CASSPWAGSYEQYC.

The rearrangement uses TRBV7-2 and TRBJ2-5; 11 bases map to TRBD2. The trim removed 0 bases at V and 2 bases at J, leaving 2 bases unmatched. The V gene's germline CDR1 is SGHTA and CDR2 FQGNSA. The CDR3 contains 16 residues. This chain's CDR3 is CASSLARTSGQETQYF. Written as DNA, the CDR3 is TGTGCCAGCAGCTTAGCACGGACTAGCGGGCAAGAGACCCAGTACTTC.

This clonotype was counted ten times or more. This chain links TRBV27 with TRBJ2-1, with 9 bases aligning to TRBD2. The CDR3 length is 15 residues. Unmatched junction bases numbered 6, after V lost 9 bases and J lost 0 bases. Germline V gene sequence: CDR1 MNHEY, CDR2 SMNVEV (reference sequence). The CDR3 region has the DNA TGTGCCAGTAAAGCGGGAGGCCGCTCCTACAATGAGCAGTTCTTC. As protein: CASKAGGRSYNEQFF.

On this clonotype itself: The germline gene is not matched at one end of the junction; a read error may be the cause. V and J are TRBV5-1 and TRBJ2-2; D gene ambiguous. The CDR3 loop spans 16 amino acids. From germline, CDR1 is SGHRS and CDR2 YFSETQ. The CDR3 coding sequence is TGTGCCAGCAGCAGGAGACGTCGACTGAACACCGGGGAGCTGTTTTTT. It specifies CASSRRRRLNTGELFF.

This clonotype was detected ten times or more. The CDR3: CSAKAFETEYGYTF. The CDR3 region has the DNA TGCAGTGCTAAGGCCTTTGAGACGGAATATGGCTACACCTTC. J is TRBJ1-2 and V is TRBV20-1; no definite D call. V lost 4 bases and J 5 bases, leaving 17 bases between the germline ends. The CDR3 covers 14 residues. The germline V gene encodes CDR1 DFQATT and CDR2 SNEGSKA (reference sequence).

This clonotype came up many times. The chain has TRBV3-1 and TRBJ2-1; 11 nucleotides match TRBD2. The CDR3 runs to 15 residues. Germline V gene sequence: CDR1 LGHDT, CDR2 YNNKEL (reference sequence). Trimming removed 4 bases from V and 2 bases from J; junction bases left unmatched: 1. The CDR3 DNA reads TGTGCCAGCAGCCCGGGACTAGCGGCCTACAATGAGCAGTTCTTC. It encodes CASSPGLAAYNEQFF.